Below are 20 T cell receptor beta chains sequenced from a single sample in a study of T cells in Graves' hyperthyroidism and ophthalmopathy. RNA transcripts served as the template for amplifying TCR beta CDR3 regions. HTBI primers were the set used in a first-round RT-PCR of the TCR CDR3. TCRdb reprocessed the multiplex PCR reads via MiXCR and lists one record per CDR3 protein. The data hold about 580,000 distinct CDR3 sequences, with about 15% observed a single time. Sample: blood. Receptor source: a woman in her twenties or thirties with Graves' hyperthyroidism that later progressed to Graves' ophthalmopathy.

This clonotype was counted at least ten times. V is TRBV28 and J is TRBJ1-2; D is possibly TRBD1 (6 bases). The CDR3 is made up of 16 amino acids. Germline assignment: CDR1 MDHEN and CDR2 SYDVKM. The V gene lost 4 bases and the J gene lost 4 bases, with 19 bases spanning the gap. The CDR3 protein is CASSSVGGQRVYGYTF. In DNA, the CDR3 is TGTGCCAGCAGTTCGGTCGGAGGACAGAGGGTCTATGGCTACACCTTC.

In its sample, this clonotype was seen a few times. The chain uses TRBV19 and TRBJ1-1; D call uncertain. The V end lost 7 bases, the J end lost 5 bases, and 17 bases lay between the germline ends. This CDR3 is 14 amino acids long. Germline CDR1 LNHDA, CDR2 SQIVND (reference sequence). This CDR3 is CASNLPVMGTEAFF. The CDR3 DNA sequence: TGTGCCAGTAATCTCCCGGTCATGGGGACTGAAGCTTTCTTT.

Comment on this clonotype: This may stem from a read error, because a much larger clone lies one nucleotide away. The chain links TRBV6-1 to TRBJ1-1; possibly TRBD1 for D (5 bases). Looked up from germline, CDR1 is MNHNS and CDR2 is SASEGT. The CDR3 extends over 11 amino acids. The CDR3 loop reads CAGRDNTEAFF. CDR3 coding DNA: TGTGCCGGCAGGGATAACACTGAAGCTTTCTTT.

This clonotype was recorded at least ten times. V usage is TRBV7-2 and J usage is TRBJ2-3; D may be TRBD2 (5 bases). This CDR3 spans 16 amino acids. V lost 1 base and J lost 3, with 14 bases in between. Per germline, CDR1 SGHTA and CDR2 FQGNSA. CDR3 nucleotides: TGTGCCAGCAGCTTAGGAATCGCGGAGGATACAGATACGCAGTATTTT. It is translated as CASSLGIAEDTDTQYF. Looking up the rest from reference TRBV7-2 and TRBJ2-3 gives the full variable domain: GAGVSQSPSNKVTEKGKDVELRCDPISGHTALYWYRQSLGQGLEFLIYFQGNSAPDKSGLPSDRFSAERTGGSVSTLTIQRTQQEDSAVYLCASSLGIAEDTDTQYFGPGTRLTVL.

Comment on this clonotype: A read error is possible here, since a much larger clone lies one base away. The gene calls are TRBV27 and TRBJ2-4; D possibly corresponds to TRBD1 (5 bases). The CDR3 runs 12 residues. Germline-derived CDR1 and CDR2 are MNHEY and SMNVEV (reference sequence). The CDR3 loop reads CAGSIGHGIQYF. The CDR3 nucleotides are TGTGCCGGCAGTATTGGACACGGTATTCAGTACTTC.

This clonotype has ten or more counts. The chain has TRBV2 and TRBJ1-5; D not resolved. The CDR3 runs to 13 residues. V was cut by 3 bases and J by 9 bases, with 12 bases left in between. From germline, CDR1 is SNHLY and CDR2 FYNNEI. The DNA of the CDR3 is TGTGCCAGCAGTGAGAGCGGCATTGGGCCCCAGCATTTT. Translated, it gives CASSESGIGPQHF. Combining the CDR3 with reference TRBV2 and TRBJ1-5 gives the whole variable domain EPEVTQTPSHQVTQMGQEVILRCVPISNHLYFYWYRQILGQKVEFLVSFYNNEISEKSEIFDDQFSVERPDGSNFTLKIRSTKLEDSAMYFCASSESGIGPQHFGDGTRLSIL.

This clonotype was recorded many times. This CDR3 is CASSPLAGGMNTEAFF. CDR3 in DNA: TGTGCCAGCAGCCCCCTTGCGGGAGGGATGAACACTGAAGCTTTCTTT. The chain has TRBV11-3 and TRBJ1-1; no firm D call. Trimming removed 5 bases from V and 0 bases from J, with 16 bases in between. Per the germline V gene, CDR1 is SGHNT and CDR2 is YENEEA. The CDR3 has 16 residues.

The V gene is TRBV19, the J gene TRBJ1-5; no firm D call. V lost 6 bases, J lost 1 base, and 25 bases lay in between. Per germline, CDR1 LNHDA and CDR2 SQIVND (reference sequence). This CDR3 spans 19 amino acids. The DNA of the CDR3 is TGTGCCAGTAGGCCTGGAATAGGGAGGTCTGGCCAAAGCAATCAGCCCCAGCATTTT. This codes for CASRPGIGRSGQSNQPQHF.

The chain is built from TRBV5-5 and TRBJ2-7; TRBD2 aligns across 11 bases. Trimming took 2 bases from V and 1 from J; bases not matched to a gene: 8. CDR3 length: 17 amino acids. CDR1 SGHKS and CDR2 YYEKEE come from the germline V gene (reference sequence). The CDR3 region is CASSFHKTSGDSYEQYF. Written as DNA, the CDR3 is TGTGCCAGCAGCTTTCATAAGACTAGCGGGGATTCCTACGAGCAGTACTTC.

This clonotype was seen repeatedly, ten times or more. CDR3 sequence: CASSLRQGGYNEQFF. CDR3 DNA sequence: TGTGCCAGCAGCCTAAGACAGGGTGGCTACAATGAGCAGTTCTTC. The V call is TRBV12-3 or TRBV12-4, the J call TRBJ2-1, with 7 bases aligning to TRBD1. The CDR3 consists of 15 residues. V trimming: 6 bases; J trimming: 3 bases; junction bases outside the gene matches: 8.

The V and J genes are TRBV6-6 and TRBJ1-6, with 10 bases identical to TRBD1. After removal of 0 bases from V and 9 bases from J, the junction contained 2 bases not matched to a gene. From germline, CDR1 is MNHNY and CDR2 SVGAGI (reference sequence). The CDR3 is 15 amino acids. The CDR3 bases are TGTGCCAGCAGTTACTCGGGGGACAGGGGTTCACCCCTCCACTTT. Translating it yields CASSYSGDRGSPLHF.

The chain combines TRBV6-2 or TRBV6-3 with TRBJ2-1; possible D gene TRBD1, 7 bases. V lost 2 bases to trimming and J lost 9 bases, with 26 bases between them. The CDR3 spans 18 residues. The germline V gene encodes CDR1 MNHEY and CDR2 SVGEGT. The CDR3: CASSYNLGGPGGFSEQFF. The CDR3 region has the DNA TGTGCCAGCAGTTACAATTTAGGGGGGCCAGGGGGATTCAGTGAGCAGTTCTTC.

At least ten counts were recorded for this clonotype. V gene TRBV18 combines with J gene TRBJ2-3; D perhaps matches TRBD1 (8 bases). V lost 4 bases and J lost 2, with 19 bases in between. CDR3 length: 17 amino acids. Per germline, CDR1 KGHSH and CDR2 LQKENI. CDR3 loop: CASSRMETGGVTDTQYF. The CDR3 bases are TGTGCCAGCTCACGGATGGAAACAGGGGGGGTCACAGATACGCAGTATTTT.

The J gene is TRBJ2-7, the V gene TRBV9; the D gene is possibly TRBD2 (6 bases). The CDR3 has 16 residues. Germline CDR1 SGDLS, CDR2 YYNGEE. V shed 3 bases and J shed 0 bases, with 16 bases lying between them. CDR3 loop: CASSERAGSSSYEQYF. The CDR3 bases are TGTGCCAGCAGCGAAAGAGCGGGCTCCAGCTCCTACGAGCAGTACTTC.

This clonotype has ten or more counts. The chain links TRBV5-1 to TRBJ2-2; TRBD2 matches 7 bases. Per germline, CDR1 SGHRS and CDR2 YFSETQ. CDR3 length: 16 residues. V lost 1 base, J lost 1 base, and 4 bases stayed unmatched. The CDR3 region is CASSLLAGQNTGELFF. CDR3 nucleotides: TGCGCCAGCAGCTTGTTAGCGGGTCAGAACACCGGGGAGCTGTTTTTT.

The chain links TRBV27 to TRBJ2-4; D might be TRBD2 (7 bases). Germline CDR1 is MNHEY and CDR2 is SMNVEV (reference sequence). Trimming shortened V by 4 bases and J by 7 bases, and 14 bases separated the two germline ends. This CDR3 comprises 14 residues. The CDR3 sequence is CASSSPRGGNIQYF. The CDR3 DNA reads TGTGCCAGCAGTTCCCCGAGGGGGGGGAACATTCAGTACTTC.

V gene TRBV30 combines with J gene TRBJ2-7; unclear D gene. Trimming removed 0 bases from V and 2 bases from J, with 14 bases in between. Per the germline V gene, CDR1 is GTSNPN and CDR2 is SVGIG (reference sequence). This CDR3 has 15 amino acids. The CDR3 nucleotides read TGTGCCTGGAGTGTACGCACAGCCCCTACCTACGAGCAGTACTTC. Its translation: CAWSVRTAPTYEQYF.

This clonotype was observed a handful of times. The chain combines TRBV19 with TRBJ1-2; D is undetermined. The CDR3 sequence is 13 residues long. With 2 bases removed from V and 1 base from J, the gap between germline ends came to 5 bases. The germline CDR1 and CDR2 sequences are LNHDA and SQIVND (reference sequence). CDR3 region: CASSISLNYGYTF. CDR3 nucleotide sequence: TGTGCCAGTAGTATATCCCTTAACTATGGCTACACCTTC. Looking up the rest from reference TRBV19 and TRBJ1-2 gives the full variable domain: DGGITQSPKYLFRKEGQNVTLSCEQNLNHDAMYWYRQDPGQGLRLIYYSQIVNDFQKGDIAEGYSVSREKKESFPLTVTSAQKNPTAFYLCASSISLNYGYTFGSGTRLTVV.

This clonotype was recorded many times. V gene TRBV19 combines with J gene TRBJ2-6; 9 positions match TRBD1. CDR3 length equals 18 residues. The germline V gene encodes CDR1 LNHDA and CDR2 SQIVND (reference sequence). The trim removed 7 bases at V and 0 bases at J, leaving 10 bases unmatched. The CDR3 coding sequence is TGTGCCAGTACCCCCCGTGGACAGGGGTTCTCTGGGGCCAACGTCCTGACTTTC. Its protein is CASTPRGQGFSGANVLTF.

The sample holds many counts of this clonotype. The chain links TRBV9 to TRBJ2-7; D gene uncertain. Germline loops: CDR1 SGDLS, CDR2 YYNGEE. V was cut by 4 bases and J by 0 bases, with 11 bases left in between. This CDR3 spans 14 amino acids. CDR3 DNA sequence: TGTGCCAGCAGCCCCGAAGGGATCTCCTACGAGCAGTACTTC. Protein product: CASSPEGISYEQYF.